This is a list of T cell receptor beta chains from one sample in a study of CD8+CD57+ T cells in acquired aplastic anemia. TCRdb analysed the reads with MiXCR anew, one entry per CDR3 protein. The table lists roughly 86,000 distinct CDR3 sequences, about 45% of them singletons. Material: sorted CD4+, CD8+, or CD8+CD57+ T cells (not recorded which) from PBMCs. Receptors were obtained from a human donor in good health, serving as a control. Each CDR3 is given with its conserved first and last residue. D genes are given only for firm matches. Clone size, where shown, is once, few, many, or a class for clones that have expanded.

d_gene	v_gene	j_gene	abundance	CDR3nt	CDR3aa
.	TRBV6-1	TRBJ2-2	few	TGTGCCAGCAGTGACCCCCAGGGGAGAACCGGGGAGCTGTTTTTT	CASSDPQGRTGELFF
.	TRBV29-1	TRBJ1-2	many	TGCAGCGCTGGAGATGCTTACTATGGCTACACCTTC	CSAGDAYYGYTF
.	TRBV15	TRBJ1-1	.	TGTGCCACCAGCAGAGTCATAGGTCCATCTGGAGCTTTCTTT	CATSRVIGPSGAFF
TRBD1	TRBV2	TRBJ1-6	.	TGTGCCAGCAGTGAAGGGGGACAGAGCTCCTATAATTCACCCCTCCACTTT	CASSEGGQSSYNSPLHF
TRBD2	TRBV29-1	TRBJ2-1	few	TGCAGCGTGATACTAGCGGGGCACTACAATGAGCAGTTCTTC	CSVILAGHYNEQFF
.	TRBV24-1	TRBJ1-5	.	TGTGCCACCAGTGGTGACAGTGATCAGCCCCAGCATTTT	CATSGDSDQPQHF
.	TRBV10-2	TRBJ1-5	.	TGCGCCAGCAGTGAGTTGAATAGCAATCAGCCCCAGCATTTT	CASSELNSNQPQHF
TRBD2	TRBV2	TRBJ2-1	many	TGTGCCAGCAGTTCTATAGCGGGAGGGCCTAATGAGCAGTTCTTC	CASSSIAGGPNEQFF
.	TRBV14	TRBJ2-2	.	TGTGCCAGCAGCCAACGACCGTGGACCCAGAACACCGGGGAGCTGTTTTTT	CASSQRPWTQNTGELFF
TRBD1	TRBV27	TRBJ1-6	.	TGTGCCAGCAGTAACGTGGGGACAGGTGATTCACCCCTCCACTTT	CASSNVGTGDSPLHF
TRBD2	TRBV12-3/TRBV12-4	TRBJ2-5	once	TGTGCCAGCAGAAGGGACTATGGGATCCGAGAGACCCAGTACTTC	CASRRDYGIRETQYF
TRBD1	TRBV6-1	TRBJ2-5	.	TGTGCCAGCCGGACAGGGGGTCAAGAGACCCAGTACTTC	CASRTGGQETQYF
.	TRBV24-1	TRBJ1-2	.	TGTGCCACCAGTGATTATAACTATGGCTACACCTTC	CATSDYNYGYTF
.	TRBV12-3/TRBV12-4	TRBJ2-2	many	TGTGCCAGCCAACAGGGATTCGGGGAGCTGTTTTTT	CASQQGFGELFF
.	TRBV10-1	TRBJ1-2	.	TGCGCCAGCAGTGACCGGGGTCGCGGCGGCTACACCTTC	CASSDRGRGGYTF
TRBD2	TRBV20-1	TRBJ2-7	.	TGCAGTGCTACCGGGACTAGGCCCTACGAGCAGTACTTC	CSATGTRPYEQYF
.	TRBV5-1	TRBJ1-1	once	TGCGCCAGCGGCGACTTTGGGGACACTGAAGCTTTCTTT	CASGDFGDTEAFF
TRBD1	TRBV25-1	TRBJ2-3	once	TGTGCCAGCAGCCTAGGGACCGGGACAGGGCACACAGATACGCAGTATTTT	CASSLGTGTGHTDTQYF
.	TRBV14	TRBJ2-5	.	TGTGCCAGCAGCCATGGGGGAATAGAGACCCAGTACTTC	CASSHGGIETQYF
.	TRBV13	TRBJ1-2	many	TGTGCCAGCAGCTTAGGGACAGAGTCCCTAAGGGGTGGCTACACCTTC	CASSLGTESLRGGYTF
.	TRBV20-1	TRBJ1-1	many	TGCAGTGCTAGAGTAGAACAGGGCACTGAAGCTTTCTTT	CSARVEQGTEAFF
.	TRBV10-1	TRBJ2-2	.	TGCGCCAGCGGGTCTAGAAGCGTCACCGGGGAGCTGTTTTTT	CASGSRSVTGELFF
TRBD1	TRBV4-1	TRBJ2-7	.	TGCGCCAGCAGCCAAGATCCCCCAGGGGGCTCCTGCGAGCGGTACTTC	CASSQDPPGGSCERYF
TRBD1	TRBV5-8	TRBJ2-7	many	TGTGCCAGCAGCTCACTTCAGGGGACAGAGGTCTACGAGCAGTACTTC	CASSSLQGTEVYEQYF
TRBD1	TRBV5-5	TRBJ2-1	.	TGTGCCAGCAGCTTGGCCGCTACAGGGGTAAGCTCCTACAATGAGCAGTTCTTC	CASSLAATGVSSYNEQFF
TRBD2	TRBV20-1	TRBJ2-3	.	TGCAGTGCTAGAGTACCGGGACTAGCGGGGGGGGCTAATACGCAGTATTTT	CSARVPGLAGGANTQYF
.	TRBV10-3	TRBJ2-7	few	TGTGCCATCAGTGACCCAGGACAGCCCTACGAGCAGTACTTC	CAISDPGQPYEQYF
TRBD2	TRBV12-5	TRBJ2-7	few	TGTGCTAGTGGTTTGGACCACCCTAGCGGGCTTACCTACGAGCAGTACTTC	CASGLDHPSGLTYEQYF
.	TRBV7-2	TRBJ1-2	.	TGTGCCAGCAGCCGCGACGAGGGCTACACCTTC	CASSRDEGYTF
TRBD1	TRBV7-9	TRBJ1-2	many	TGTGCCAGCAGCTTAGAGTGGTACGAACAGGGGGACTATGGCTACACCTTC	CASSLEWYEQGDYGYTF
.	TRBV29-1	TRBJ2-7	.	TGCAGCGTTGAGGGACCCACGTACGAGCAGTACTTC	CSVEGPTYEQYF
TRBD2	TRBV12-3/TRBV12-4	TRBJ2-7	many	TGTGCCAGCAGTTCCGGGACTAGCGTAGCCTACGAGCAGTACTTC	CASSSGTSVAYEQYF
.	TRBV14	TRBJ2-1	.	TGTGCCAGCAGTCCGGTCAGTTTGAATGAGCAGTTCTTC	CASSPVSLNEQFF
.	TRBV18	TRBJ2-5	once	TGTGCCACAACCCCGGGGTTGGAAGAGACCCAGTACTTC	CATTPGLEETQYF
TRBD1	TRBV20-1	TRBJ2-4	few	TGCAGTGCTAGTCCCGGGACAGGGGATTCGAACATTCAGTACTTC	CSASPGTGDSNIQYF
TRBD2	TRBV20-1	TRBJ2-1	.	TGCAGTGCTAGAGATCCAGCGGGGGGCGATCATGAGCAGTTCTTC	CSARDPAGGDHEQFF
.	TRBV4-2	TRBJ1-2	many	TGTGCCAGCAGCCAAGATCTCGGTGACCTATATGGCTACACCTTC	CASSQDLGDLYGYTF
.	TRBV11-2	TRBJ1-2	many	TGTGCCAGCAGCTTAGGTTTACAGTCGGGCTATGGCTACACCTTC	CASSLGLQSGYGYTF
.	TRBV6-5	TRBJ2-1	.	TGTGCCAGCAGTTACTCTGGGGGGTACAATGAGCAGTTCTTC	CASSYSGGYNEQFF
.	TRBV11-1	TRBJ2-3	once	TGTGCCAGCTGCCATACGTACGACGGGGGATATACGCAGTATTTT	CASCHTYDGGYTQYF
TRBD2	TRBV9	TRBJ2-3	many	TGTGCCAGCAGCGTGGGCGGGGGGGCAGCAGATACGCAGTATTTT	CASSVGGGAADTQYF
.	TRBV20-1	TRBJ2-7	.	TGCAGTCCCAAGAGGGGGGGTGGCTACGAGCAGTACTTC	CSPKRGGGYEQYF
.	TRBV9	TRBJ1-2	.	TGTGCCAGCAGAACAGGAGCAGATGGCTACACCTTC	CASRTGADGYTF
.	TRBV9	TRBJ1-2	many	TGTGCCAGCGAAGGGAATTATGGCTACACCTTC	CASEGNYGYTF
.	TRBV6-2/TRBV6-3	TRBJ1-1	.	TGTGCCAGCAGTTCCGGAATGAACACTGAAGCTTTCTTT	CASSSGMNTEAFF
TRBD1	TRBV7-8	TRBJ2-7	many	TGTGCCAGCAGCTCCCCGGGACAGTTCGACGAGCAGTACTTC	CASSSPGQFDEQYF
.	TRBV11-2	TRBJ2-2	.	TGTGCCAGCAGCTTAAGCACGGGGGCGGACGGGGAGCTGTTTTTT	CASSLSTGADGELFF
.	TRBV2	TRBJ1-1	many	TGTGCCAGCAGTGAAGCGAGAGGGCGGGGAAACACTGAAGCTTTCTTT	CASSEARGRGNTEAFF
TRBD1	TRBV24-1	TRBJ2-1	.	TGTGCCACCAGTGGGGTGGGCAGGGGGTACACCTACAATGAGCAGTTCTTC	CATSGVGRGYTYNEQFF
TRBD1	TRBV7-6	TRBJ2-7	.	TGTGCCAGCAGCTTAGAGGGCGACAGGGTCGGGGAGCAGTACTTC	CASSLEGDRVGEQYF
.	TRBV2	TRBJ2-7	many	TGTGCCAGCAGTTTTAACCAGGGAAACGAGCAGTACTTC	CASSFNQGNEQYF
.	TRBV2	TRBJ2-3	.	TGTGCCAGCAGTGTTAGCAAGGCCACAGATACGCAGTATTTT	CASSVSKATDTQYF
.	TRBV20-1	TRBJ1-2	many	TGCAGTGCCCTGGCCCTTTCTAACTATGGCTACACCTTC	CSALALSNYGYTF
TRBD1	TRBV15	TRBJ2-7	once	TGTGCCACCAGCAGGACAGGGGACGAGCAGTACTTC	CATSRTGDEQYF